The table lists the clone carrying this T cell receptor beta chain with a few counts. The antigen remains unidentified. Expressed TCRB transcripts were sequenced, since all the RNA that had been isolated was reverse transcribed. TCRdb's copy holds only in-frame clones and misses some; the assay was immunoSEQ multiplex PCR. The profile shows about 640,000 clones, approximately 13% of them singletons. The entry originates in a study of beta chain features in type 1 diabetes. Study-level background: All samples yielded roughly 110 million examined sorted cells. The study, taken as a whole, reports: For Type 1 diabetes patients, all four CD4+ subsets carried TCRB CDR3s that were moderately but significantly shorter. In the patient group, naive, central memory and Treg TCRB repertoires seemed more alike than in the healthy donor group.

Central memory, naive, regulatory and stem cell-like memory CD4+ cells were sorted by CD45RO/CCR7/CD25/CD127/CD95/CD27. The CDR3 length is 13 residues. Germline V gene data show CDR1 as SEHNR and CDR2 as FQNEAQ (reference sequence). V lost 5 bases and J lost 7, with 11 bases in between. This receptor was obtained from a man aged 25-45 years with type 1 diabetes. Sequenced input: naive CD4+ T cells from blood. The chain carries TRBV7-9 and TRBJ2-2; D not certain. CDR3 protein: CASSEDGIGELFF. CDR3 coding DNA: TGTGCCAGCAGCGAGGACGGAATCGGGGAGCTGTTTTTT.